A single sample is the source of the 5 T cell receptor beta chains below, sequenced in a study of T cell repertoires in cytomegalovirus infection. TCRdb ran MiXCR on the reads and lists one entry per CDR3 protein. Seen here are some 300,000 distinct CDR3 sequences, roughly 15% observed once, and the top ten hold roughly 9.7%. Sequencing was done on a sample of PBMCs. These receptors all come from a human donor in good health (CMV status not recorded). Some clones in this sample may be carry-over from other donors' samples.

With regard to this clonotype: This may come from a read error, since a much larger clone is one base off. This sequence joins TRBV20-1 and TRBJ2-1, with D possibly being TRBD1 or TRBD2 (5 bases each). Germline V gene lookup returns CDR1 DFQATT and CDR2 SNEGSKA (reference sequence). The CDR3 spans 21 residues. The CDR3 loop reads CSTRDLFGTDPYTRSYNEQFF. CDR3 DNA: TGCAGTACTAGAGATCTCTTCGGGACCGACCCTTATACCCGCTCCTACAATGAGCAGTTCTTC.

This clonotype was detected many times. This sequence joins TRBV11-1 and TRBJ1-1; TRBD1 aligns across 8 bases. From germline, CDR1 is SGHAT and CDR2 FQDESV (reference sequence). The V and J ends lost 5 bases and 0 bases, in that order; junction bases with no gene match: 8. This CDR3 contains 16 residues. This CDR3 is CASSPRQGIMNTEAFF. In DNA, the CDR3 is TGTGCCAGCAGCCCCAGACAGGGGATAATGAACACTGAAGCTTTCTTT.

As regards this clonotype: A much larger clone sits a single nucleotide away, making a read error possible. The chain links TRBV5-4 to TRBJ2-1; 7 bases fit TRBD2. The CDR3 runs to 16 residues. V shed 3 bases and J 4 bases; nucleotides not matched to a gene: 10. CDR1 SGHNT and CDR2 YYREEE come from the germline V gene (reference sequence). The CDR3 reads CASSSTWDYKYNEQFF. The CDR3 coding sequence is TGTGCCAGCAGCTCAACCTGGGACTACAAATACAATGAGCAGTTCTTC.

V and J are TRBV6-2 or TRBV6-3 and TRBJ1-1; D might be TRBD1 (5 bases). V was pared by 5 bases and J by 7 bases, with 8 bases between. The germline gives CDR1 MNHEY, CDR2 SVGEGT. The CDR3 covers 11 residues. The CDR3 nucleotides are TGTGCCAGCAGTCGGGACCTTGAAGCTTTCTTT. It yields the protein CASSRDLEAFF.

V gene TRBV6-2 or TRBV6-3 combines with J gene TRBJ2-1; TRBD2 might be the D (5 bases). The CDR3 covers 14 residues. Between the trimmed V and J ends, which lost 10 bases and 4 bases, there was a span of 17 bases. Germline CDR1 MNHEY, CDR2 SVGEGT. CDR3 DNA: TGTGCCACCCAGCGGTCCTTTTGGTACAATGAGCAGTTCTTC. As protein: CATQRSFWYNEQFF.